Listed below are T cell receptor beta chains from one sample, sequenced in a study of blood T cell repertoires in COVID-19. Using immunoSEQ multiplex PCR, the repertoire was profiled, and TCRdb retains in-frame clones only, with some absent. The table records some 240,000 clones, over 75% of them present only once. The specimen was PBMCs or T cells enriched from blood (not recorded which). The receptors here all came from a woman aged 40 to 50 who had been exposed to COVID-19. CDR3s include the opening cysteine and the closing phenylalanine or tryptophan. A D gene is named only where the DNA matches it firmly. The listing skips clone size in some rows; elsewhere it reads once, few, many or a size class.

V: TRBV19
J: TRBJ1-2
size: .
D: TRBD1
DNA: TGTGCCAGTAGCCTACCCGGACAGGGGGTAAGGGGCTACACCTTC
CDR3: CASSLPGQGVRGYTF

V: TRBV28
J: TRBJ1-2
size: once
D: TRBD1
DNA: TGTGCCAGCTCCAGGGACAGGGTCCCTTCCTATGGCTACACCTTC
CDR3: CASSRDRVPSYGYTF

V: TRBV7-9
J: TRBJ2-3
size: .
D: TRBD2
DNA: TGTGCCAGCAGGACTAGCGGGTCCACAGATACGCAGTATTTT
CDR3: CASRTSGSTDTQYF

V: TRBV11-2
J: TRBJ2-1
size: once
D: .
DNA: TGTGCCAGCAGCTTAGGAGGGATAGGTCGAAATGAGCAGTTCTTC
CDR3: CASSLGGIGRNEQFF

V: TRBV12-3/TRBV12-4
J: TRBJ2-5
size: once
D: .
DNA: TGTGCCAGCAGTTTCCCCTTCCAAGAGACCCAGTACTTC
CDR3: CASSFPFQETQYF

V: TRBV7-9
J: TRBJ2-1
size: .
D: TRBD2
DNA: TGTGCCAGCAGCGCTACCCTTAGCGGGAGGGGCTACAATGAGCAGTTCTTC
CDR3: CASSATLSGRGYNEQFF

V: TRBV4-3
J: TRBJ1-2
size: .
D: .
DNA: TGCGCCAGCAGCCAAGTCAACGCGGGTTTGGGCTATGGCTACACCTTC
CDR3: CASSQVNAGLGYGYTF

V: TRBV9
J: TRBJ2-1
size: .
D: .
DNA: TGTGCCAGCACCGGAACGCTCCCGGGTAATGAGCAGTTCTTC
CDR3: CASTGTLPGNEQFF

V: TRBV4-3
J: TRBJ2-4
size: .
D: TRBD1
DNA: TGCGCCAGCAGCCAAGATACGCGACAGGGAAGGATGGGGAAAAACATTCAGTACTTC
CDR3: CASSQDTRQGRMGKNIQYF

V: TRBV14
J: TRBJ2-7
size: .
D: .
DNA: TGTGCCAGCAGCCAAGAGTTGACTAGACGACCCTACGAGCAGTACTTC
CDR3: CASSQELTRRPYEQYF

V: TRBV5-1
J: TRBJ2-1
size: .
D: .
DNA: TGTGCCAGCAGCTTGGCGGTGGGGCCGATCGTAGGTAGGGAGCAGTTCTTC
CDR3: CASSLAVGPIVGREQFF

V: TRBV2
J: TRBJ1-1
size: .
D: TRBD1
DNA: TGTGCCAGCACAACTACAGGGGCCATGAACACTGAAGCTTTCTTT
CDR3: CASTTTGAMNTEAFF

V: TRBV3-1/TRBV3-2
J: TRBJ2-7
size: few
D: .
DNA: TGTGCCAGCAGCTACTCCTACGAGCAGTACTTC
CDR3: CASSYSYEQYF

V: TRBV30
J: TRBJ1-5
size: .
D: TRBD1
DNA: TGTGCCTGGCGACAGGGAGGCGGCCAGCCCCAGCATTTT
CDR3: CAWRQGGGQPQHF

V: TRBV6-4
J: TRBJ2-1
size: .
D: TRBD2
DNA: TGTGCCAGCAGTGAGCTAGCGGGCTCCTACAATGAGCAGTTCTTC
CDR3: CASSELAGSYNEQFF

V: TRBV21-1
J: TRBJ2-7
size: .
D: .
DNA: TGTGCCAGCAGCAAAGAGACCCACCAGCCCGGGACAGGGGGGTACGAGCAGTACTTC
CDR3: CASSKETHQPGTGGYEQYF

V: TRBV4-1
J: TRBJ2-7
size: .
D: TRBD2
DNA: TGCGCCAGCAGCCAAGCCAGCGGGGGGGCTATTCTTTACGAGCAGTACTTC
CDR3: CASSQASGGAILYEQYF

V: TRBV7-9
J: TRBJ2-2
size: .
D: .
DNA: TGTGCCAGCAGATTCAGGGAAATCGGGGAGCTGTTTTTT
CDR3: CASRFREIGELFF

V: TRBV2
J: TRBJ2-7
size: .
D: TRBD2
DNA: TGTGCCAGCAAAAGCGGGGGGCCTTCGTACGAGCAGTACTTC
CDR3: CASKSGGPSYEQYF

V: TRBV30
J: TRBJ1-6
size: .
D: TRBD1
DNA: TGTGCCTGGAGAGGGACAGGGGGCTATAATTCACCCCTCCACTTT
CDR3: CAWRGTGGYNSPLHF

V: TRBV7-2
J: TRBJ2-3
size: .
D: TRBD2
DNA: TGTGCCAGCAGCTTACGTGGGGGGGGCACAGATACGCAGTATTTT
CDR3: CASSLRGGGTDTQYF

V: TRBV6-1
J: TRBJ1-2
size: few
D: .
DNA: TGTGCCAGCAGTGAGGCGGAAATCTCGACGGGCTACACCTTC
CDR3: CASSEAEISTGYTF

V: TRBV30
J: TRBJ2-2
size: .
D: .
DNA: TGTGCCTGGAGTGTTTATGGAGGCGGGGAGCTGTTTTTT
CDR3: CAWSVYGGGELFF

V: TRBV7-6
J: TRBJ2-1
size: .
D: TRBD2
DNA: TGTGCCAGCAGCCGAGTACGGGGTGGACTAGACCGATACAATGAGCAGTTCTTC
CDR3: CASSRVRGGLDRYNEQFF

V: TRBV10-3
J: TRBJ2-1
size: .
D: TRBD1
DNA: TGTGCCATCAGTGATTTCCGGGACAGGGGGATCGATGAGCAGTTCTTC
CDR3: CAISDFRDRGIDEQFF

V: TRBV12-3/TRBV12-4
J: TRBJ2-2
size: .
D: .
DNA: TGTGCCAGCAGTTTAGAGGGGTCCGGGGAGCTGTTTTTT
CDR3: CASSLEGSGELFF

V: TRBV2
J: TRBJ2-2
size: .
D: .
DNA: TGTGCCAGCAGGGGGAGAACGAACACCGGGGAGCTGTTTTTT
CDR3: CASRGRTNTGELFF

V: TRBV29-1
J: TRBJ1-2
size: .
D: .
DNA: TGCAGCGTAATACAGACCAATGGCTACACCTTC
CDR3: CSVIQTNGYTF

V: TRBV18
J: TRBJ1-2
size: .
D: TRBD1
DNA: TGTGCCAGCTCACCACTAAACAGGGGAGTCGACTATGGCTACACCTTC
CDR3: CASSPLNRGVDYGYTF

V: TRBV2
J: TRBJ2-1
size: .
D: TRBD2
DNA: TGTGCCAGCAGGAAAGCTAGCGGGGGGGCCATCAATGAGCAGTTCTTC
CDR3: CASRKASGGAINEQFF

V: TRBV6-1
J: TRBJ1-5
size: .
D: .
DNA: TGTGCCAGCAGTGAAAGGATGGGGGGTCATAGCAATCAGCCCCAGCATTTT
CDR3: CASSERMGGHSNQPQHF